The rows below give T cell receptor beta chains drawn from one sample of a study of cytomegalovirus exposure and HLA in healthy donors. Some clones are missing from TCRdb's copy, which holds only in-frame ones; the method was immunoSEQ multiplex PCR. The data show about 160,000 clones, with approximately 77% seen just once and less than 9% held by the top ten. The sample was PBMCs. Receptors were obtained from a male donor in good health and CMV-seropositive. Both conserved end residues are part of each CDR3. The D gene is left open where the match is weak. Size tells how often a clone was seen (once, few, many) or the class of an expanded clone, and some rows leave it out.

>TRBD1|.|TRBJ2-7|TRBV5-1
TGCGCCAGCAGCTCTGACAGGGACTACGAGCAGTACTTC
CASSSDRDYEQYF
>.|few|TRBJ2-2|TRBV5-1
TGCGCCAGCAGCTTTAGTGCGGGCACCGGGGAGCTGTTTTTT
CASSFSAGTGELFF
>TRBD1|.|TRBJ1-2|TRBV6-1
TGTGCCAGCAGTGAAGTAGGGGGCGCATTTGGCTACACCTTC
CASSEVGGAFGYTF
>TRBD2|.|TRBJ2-3|TRBV7-9
TGTGCCAGCAGCCCGTGGGGGGGGAACACAGATACGCAGTATTTT
CASSPWGGNTDTQYF
>TRBD1|.|TRBJ1-1|TRBV7-2
TGTGCCAGCAGCTTAGTTATCAGGGGGACTGAAGCTTTCTTT
CASSLVIRGTEAFF
>.|.|TRBJ1-5|TRBV19
TGTGCCAGTAGTCCCAACCCGGGTGGGAATCAGCCCCAGCATTTT
CASSPNPGGNQPQHF
>TRBD1|.|TRBJ1-1|TRBV6-5
TGTGCCAGCAGTTACGGACAGGGGGCGGATGAAGCTTTCTTT
CASSYGQGADEAFF
>.|once|TRBJ1-6|TRBV28
TGTGCCAGCAGAGTACAGGGAAGAAATTCACCCCTCCACTTT
CASRVQGRNSPLHF
>.|once|TRBJ1-2|TRBV6-6
TGTGCCAGCAGTTCCGCGGGGGTATGGGGCTACACCTTC
CASSSAGVWGYTF
>.|.|TRBJ1-2|TRBV19
TGTGCCAGTAGTACCGTTCACGGGGGGGCCTATGGCTACACCTTC
CASSTVHGGAYGYTF
>.|.|TRBJ1-3|TRBV14
TGTGCCAGCAGCCCCCAGGGGACTGGAAACACCATATATTTT
CASSPQGTGNTIYF